Shown below are 4 T cell receptor beta chains from a single sample sequenced in a study of CD8 T cells in ankylosing spondylitis. TCRdb itself ran the 5' RACE reads through MiXCR, one entry per CDR3 protein. The sample includes approximately 300,000 distinct CDR3 sequences, 20% of them seen just once. Input material: blood, either unsorted or a sorted T cell fraction (not recorded which). These receptors were collected from a female donor with ankylosing spondylitis or in good health (not recorded which).

The CDR3 region is CASRRDRGLNQPQHF. DNA of the CDR3: TGTGCCAGCAGACGGGACAGGGGACTGAATCAGCCCCAGCATTTT. The V gene is TRBV25-1, the J gene TRBJ1-5, with 10 positions matching TRBD1. Germline V CDR1 and CDR2: MGHDK, SYGVNS. J lost 4 bases, V lost 6 bases, and 6 bases had no gene match. The CDR3 sequence is 15 residues long.

This clonotype has only a few counts. V gene TRBV4-3 combines with J gene TRBJ2-1, with 7 bases lining up with TRBD2. This CDR3 region has 15 residues. Germline-derived CDR1 and CDR2 are LGHNA and YSLEER. J lost 3 bases, V lost 8 bases, and 10 bases had no gene match. CDR3 nucleotides: TGCGCCAGCGCCCAGGAGACGGGAGGCTACAATGAGCAGTTCTTC. This encodes CASAQETGGYNEQFF.

V is TRBV6-2 or TRBV6-3 and J is TRBJ2-2; D call uncertain. Trimming took off 6 bases at V and 0 bases at J, with 11 bases between the two ends. The CDR3 extends over 15 amino acids. Germline values: CDR1 MNHEY, CDR2 SVGEGT. Written as DNA, the CDR3 is TGTGCCAGCAGCCTGGTCGACGCGAACACCGGGGAGCTGTTTTTT. Translating it yields CASSLVDANTGELFF.

This clonotype was seen at least ten times. The chain joins TRBV6-5 to TRBJ2-1, with 14 bases fitting TRBD2. This CDR3 comprises 17 residues. V was clipped by 4 bases and J by 3 bases; unmatched bases: 5. Germline V lookup: CDR1 MNHEY, CDR2 SVGAGI. The CDR3 nucleotides read TGTGCCAGCAGTTCGGGACTAGCGGGAGCAATCTACAATGAGCAGTTCTTC. Protein: CASSSGLAGAIYNEQFF.